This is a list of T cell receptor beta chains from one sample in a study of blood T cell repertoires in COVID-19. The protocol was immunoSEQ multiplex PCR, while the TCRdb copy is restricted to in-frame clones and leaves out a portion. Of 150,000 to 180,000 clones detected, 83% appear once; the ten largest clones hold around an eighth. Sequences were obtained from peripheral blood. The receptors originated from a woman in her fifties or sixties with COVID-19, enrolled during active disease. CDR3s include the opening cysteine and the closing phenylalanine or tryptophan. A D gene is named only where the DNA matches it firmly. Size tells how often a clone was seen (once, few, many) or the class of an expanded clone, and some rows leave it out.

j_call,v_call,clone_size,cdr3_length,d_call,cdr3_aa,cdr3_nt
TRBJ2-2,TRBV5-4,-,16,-,CASSSAAGAPTGELFF,TGTGCCAGCAGCTCAGCGGCAGGGGCGCCCACCGGGGAGCTGTTTTTT
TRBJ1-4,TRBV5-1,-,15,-,CASSLVPRGGEKLFF,TGCGCCAGCAGCTTGGTCCCCAGGGGTGGTGAAAAACTGTTTTTT
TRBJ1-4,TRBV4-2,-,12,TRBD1,CASSQEQGAIFF,TGTGCCAGCAGCCAAGAACAGGGGGCCATATTTTTT
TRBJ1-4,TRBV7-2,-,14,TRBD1,CASSLRQGMEKLFF,TGTGCCAGCAGCTTACGACAGGGTATGGAAAAACTGTTTTTT
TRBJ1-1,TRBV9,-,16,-,CASSVESSAYDSGAFF,TGTGCCAGCAGCGTAGAATCGAGCGCGTACGACTCGGGAGCTTTCTTT
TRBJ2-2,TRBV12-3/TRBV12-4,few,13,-,CASSISGTGELFF,TGTGCCAGCAGCATTAGCGGCACCGGGGAGCTGTTTTTT
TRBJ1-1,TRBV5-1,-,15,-,CASGTDSLMNTEAFF,TGCGCCAGCGGCACGGACAGTCTCATGAACACTGAAGCTTTCTTT
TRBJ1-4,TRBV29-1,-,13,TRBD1,CSVNRGVGEKLFF,TGCAGCGTAAACAGGGGTGTGGGTGAAAAACTGTTTTTT
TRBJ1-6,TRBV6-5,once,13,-,CATGEVNDSPLHF,TGTGCCACTGGGGAGGTTAATGACTCACCCCTCCACTTT
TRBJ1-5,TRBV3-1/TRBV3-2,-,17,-,CASSQGQGPGSNQPQHF,TGTGCCAGCAGCCAAGGCCAGGGGCCGGGGAGCAATCAGCCCCAGCATTTT
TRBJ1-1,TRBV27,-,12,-,CASASQSTEAFF,TGTGCCAGCGCCTCACAGAGCACTGAAGCTTTCTTT
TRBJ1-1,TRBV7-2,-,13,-,CASSSNTDTEAFF,TGTGCCAGCAGCTCAAATACAGACACTGAAGCTTTCTTT
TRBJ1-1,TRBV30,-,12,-,CAWGQMNTEAFF,TGTGCCTGGGGACAGATGAACACTGAAGCTTTCTTT
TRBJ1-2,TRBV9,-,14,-,CASSVDEDTGGDTF,TGTGCCAGCAGCGTAGATGAGGACACGGGAGGGGACACCTTC
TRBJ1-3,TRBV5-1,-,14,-,CASSLGGQGNTIYF,TGCGCCAGCAGCTTGGGGGGACAAGGAAACACCATATATTTT
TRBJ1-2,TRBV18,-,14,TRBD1,CASSPQTGIYGYTF,TGTGCCAGCTCACCCCAGACAGGGATCTATGGCTACACCTTC
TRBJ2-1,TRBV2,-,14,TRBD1,CASGGQGIVNEQFF,TGTGCCAGCGGGGGACAGGGAATCGTCAATGAGCAGTTCTTC
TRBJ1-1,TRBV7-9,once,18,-,CASSGRGGHATPNTEAFF,TGTGCCAGCAGCGGGAGGGGGGGGCACGCAACCCCCAACACTGAAGCTTTCTTT
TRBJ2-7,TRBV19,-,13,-,CASSRGGPYEQYF,TGTGCCAGTAGTAGGGGGGGGCCCTACGAGCAGTACTTC
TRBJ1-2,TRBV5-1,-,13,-,CASSPRTEYGYTF,TGCGCCAGCAGCCCCCGGACAGAGTATGGCTACACCTTC
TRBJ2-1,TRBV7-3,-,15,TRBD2,CASSRGLAGVDEQFF,TGTGCCAGCAGCCGGGGACTAGCGGGAGTGGATGAGCAGTTCTTC
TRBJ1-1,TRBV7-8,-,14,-,CASSQGGGNTEAFF,TGTGCCAGCAGCCAAGGTGGCGGGAACACTGAAGCTTTCTTT
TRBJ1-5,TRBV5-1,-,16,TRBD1,CASSSGTGGPNQPQHF,TGCGCCAGCAGCTCCGGGACAGGGGGCCCCAATCAGCCCCAGCATTTT
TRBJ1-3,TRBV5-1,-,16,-,CASSLSSGTSGNTIYF,TGCGCCAGCAGCTTGTCTTCCGGGACAAGTGGAAACACCATATATTTT
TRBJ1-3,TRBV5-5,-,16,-,CASSLDVSRRGNTIYF,TGTGCCAGCAGCTTGGATGTTAGTCGGCGGGGAAACACCATATATTTT
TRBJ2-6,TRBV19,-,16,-,CASIDRKYSGANVLTF,TGTGCCAGTATAGACAGGAAATACTCTGGGGCCAACGTCCTGACTTTC